This passage covers 28 T cell receptor beta chains from one sample sequenced in a study of T cells expressing NK-cell markers. TCRdb re-called the 5' RACE reads and catalogs CDR3 proteins one per entry, DNA excluded. The clone table shows over 200,000 distinct CDR3 sequences, with the ten largest holding about 0.4%. The source material was blood T cells: a sorted CD56 or NKG2C T cell subset, CD4+ or CD8+ T cells, or bulk PBMC T cells (not recorded which). The receptors stem from a man between 18 and 29 years old in good health.

The J gene is TRBJ2-1, the V gene TRBV12-3 or TRBV12-4; TCRdb designates TRBD1, a call that cannot be tested without DNA. The CDR3 consists of 15 residues. CDR3 loop: CASSYGQGALNEQFF.

The CDR3 is CASSLARRDYEQYF. The chain joins TRBV28 to TRBJ2-7. Germline lookup yields CDR1 MDHEN and CDR2 SYDVKM. The CDR3 runs to 14 residues.

The V and J genes are TRBV20-1 and TRBJ1-6; the TCRdb D gene call, TRBD1, has no DNA to confirm it. Germline loops: CDR1 DFQATT, CDR2 SNEGSKA (reference sequence). The CDR3 runs 16 residues. The CDR3 here is CSATLGGGEDDSPLHF.

This chain links TRBV12-3 or TRBV12-4 with TRBJ2-7; the TCRdb call, TRBD1, lacks DNA for checking. The CDR3 is 13 residues long. The CDR3 protein is CASSSRDRNEQYF.

The chain has TRBV21-1 and TRBJ2-5; there is no DNA to check the TCRdb D call of TRBD2. TRBV21-1 represents a pseudogene. The length of the CDR3 is 15 residues. This CDR3 reads CASSKVLAGEETQYF.

V and J are TRBV5-1 and TRBJ2-4; no DNA is available, so the TRBD1 call from TCRdb remains unchecked. This CDR3 contains 15 residues. From germline, CDR1 is SGHRS and CDR2 YFSETQ. CDR3 protein: CASRVSHDSQVIQYF.

The genes are TRBV27 and TRBJ2-5; TCRdb proposes TRBD1, but this gene call is untestable without DNA. Germline assignment: CDR1 MNHEY and CDR2 SMNVEV (reference sequence). This CDR3 spans 15 amino acids. The CDR3 protein is CASSFLRTASETQYF.

The chain carries TRBV24-1 and TRBJ2-1; the TRBD2 assignment by TCRdb is unverifiable without DNA. Germline V CDR1 and CDR2: KGHDR, SFDVKD. This CDR3 region has 16 residues. The CDR3 is CATSDPRGAIGDEQFF.

The gene calls are TRBV29-1 and TRBJ2-7. The CDR3 is 12 residues long. CDR1 is SQVTM and CDR2 is ANQGSEA in the germline V gene. CDR3 loop: CSVKGEAYEQYF.

This chain joins TRBV20-1 and TRBJ2-5; TCRdb's D gene call, TRBD1, goes unchecked for lack of DNA. Germline V gene lookup returns CDR1 DFQATT and CDR2 SNEGSKA (reference sequence). The CDR3 sequence is 15 residues long. The CDR3 sequence is CSARDPERGKETQYF.

The V and J genes are TRBV5-1 and TRBJ2-1; the TCRdb D gene call, TRBD2, has no DNA to confirm it. Germline V gives CDR1 SGHRS, CDR2 YFSETQ. The CDR3 covers 14 residues. CDR3 residues: CASSIGAGSSEQFF.

The J gene is TRBJ2-1, the V gene TRBV25-1; without DNA, the TCRdb call of TRBD2 cannot be checked. This CDR3 is 16 amino acids long. CDR1 MGHDK and CDR2 SYGVNS come from the germline V gene. CDR3 region: CASSESSGNSYNEQFF.

The V call is TRBV7-2, the J call TRBJ2-2; checking the TCRdb D call of TRBD2 is not possible without DNA. CDR3 length: 14 amino acids. Germline CDR1 SGHTA, CDR2 FQGNSA. The CDR3 sequence: CASSYGRGSGELFF.

This chain connects TRBV29-1 to TRBJ1-1; the D call of TRBD1 rests on TCRdb alone, since no DNA is present to check it. This CDR3 has 17 residues. Per the germline V gene, CDR1 is SQVTM and CDR2 is ANQGSEA. The CDR3 protein is CSVEPPGRGVLDTEAFF.

The chain combines TRBV10-3 with TRBJ2-5; with no DNA, the TCRdb D assignment of TRBD1 cannot be verified. This CDR3 comprises 16 residues. Looked up from germline, CDR1 is ENHRY and CDR2 is SYGVKD. CDR3 region: CAISETPGQYQETQYF.

This rearrangement joins TRBV13 to TRBJ2-5; TCRdb returns TRBD1, unconfirmable since there is no DNA. Germline CDR1 and CDR2: PRHDT and FYEKMQ (reference sequence). The CDR3 runs to 14 residues. This CDR3 reads CASSGDRGQETQYF.

The V gene is TRBV20-1, the J gene TRBJ1-5; the D gene TCRdb calls, TRBD1, cannot be checked with no DNA. The CDR3 contains 16 residues. CDR1 is DFQATT, CDR2 SNEGSKA, per germline (reference sequence). CDR3 amino acids: CSARVPLGAGNQPQHF.

The V call is TRBV5-1, the J call TRBJ2-1; the TRBD1 assignment by TCRdb is unverifiable without DNA. This CDR3 contains 16 residues. Germline CDR1 is SGHRS and CDR2 is YFSETQ. CDR3 in amino acids: CASSPLGDTGVEEQFF.

This rearrangement joins TRBV30 to TRBJ2-1; without DNA, the TCRdb call of TRBD2 cannot be checked. Germline V gene data show CDR1 as GTSNPN and CDR2 as SVGIG (reference sequence). CDR3 length: 14 residues. This CDR3 reads CAWSGRLGVDEQFF.

The chain employs TRBV29-1 and TRBJ1-1; checking the TCRdb D call of TRBD1 is not possible without DNA. There are 14 residues in the CDR3. The V gene's germline CDR1 is SQVTM and CDR2 ANQGSEA. This chain's CDR3 is CSVKMVGGRTEAFF.

J is TRBJ2-3 and V is TRBV20-1; TCRdb indicates TRBD2, and absent DNA this call remains unverified. This CDR3 has 19 amino acids. Per the germline V gene, CDR1 is DFQATT and CDR2 is SNEGSKA (reference sequence). CDR3 in amino acids: CSAPYGVEAWTSSTDTQYF.

The chain combines TRBV24-1 with TRBJ1-6; as DNA is missing, the TRBD1 call by TCRdb cannot be tested. The CDR3 covers 12 residues. Looked up from germline, CDR1 is KGHDR and CDR2 is SFDVKD. CDR3 protein: CATSEPQTGFHF.

The chain uses TRBV13 and TRBJ2-2. This CDR3 region has 11 residues. CDR1 PRHDT and CDR2 FYEKMQ come from the germline V gene (reference sequence). The CDR3 sequence: CASSKAGELFF.

The chain joins TRBV12-3 or TRBV12-4 to TRBJ2-5; with no DNA, the TCRdb D assignment of TRBD1 cannot be verified. This CDR3 is built from 14 residues. CDR3 region: CASSRRQTQETQYF.

The chain uses TRBV29-1 and TRBJ2-1. The CDR3 has 13 amino acids. The germline V gene has CDR1 SQVTM and CDR2 ANQGSEA. CDR3 amino acids: CSVGLVKHNEQFF.

The rearrangement links TRBV15 to TRBJ2-2. CDR1 and CDR2 (germline): LNHNV, YYDKDF (reference sequence). The CDR3 extends over 14 amino acids. CDR3 in amino acids: CATSRDQGTGELFF. Variable domain in full (rest from reference TRBV15 and TRBJ2-2): DAMVIQNPRYQVTQFGKPVTLSCSQTLNHNVMYWYQQKSSQAPKLLFHYYDKDFNNEADTPDNFQSRRPNTSFCFLDIRSPGLGDTAMYLCATSRDQGTGELFFGEGSRLTVL.

The chain uses TRBV5-1 and TRBJ2-1; TCRdb gives TRBD1 as the D gene, but with no DNA this cannot be confirmed. Germline-derived CDR1 and CDR2 are SGHRS and YFSETQ. The CDR3 sequence is 14 residues long. CDR3 sequence reads: CASSHGQGAAEQFF.

The rearrangement links TRBV6-6 to TRBJ2-1; with no DNA, the TCRdb D assignment of TRBD2 cannot be verified. CDR1 and CDR2 from the germline V gene are MNHNY and SVGAGI (reference sequence). CDR3 length: 13 residues. This chain's CDR3 is CASGPAGVREQFF.